These T cell receptor beta chains were read from a single sample in a study of siplizumab effects on memory and regulatory T cells. The protocol was immunoSEQ multiplex PCR, while the TCRdb copy is restricted to in-frame clones and leaves out a portion. The sample lists around 100,000 clones, approximately 94% occurring once. The sequencing sample was made of non-Treg CD4+ T cells sorted from blood. Source of these receptors: a human donor in good health. The CDR3 runs from the conserved cysteine through the conserved F or W. The D gene is left open where the match is weak. Clone sizes are given selectively: once, few, many, or a class where the clone is expanded.

size: NA
V: TRBV14
J: TRBJ2-7
D: TRBD2
DNA: TGTGCCAGCAGGGGCCGGGAGGAAGAGGCCTACGAGCAGTACTTC
CDR3: CASRGREEEAYEQYF

size: NA
V: TRBV27
J: TRBJ2-5
D: TRBD1
DNA: TGTGCCAGCAGTCGACAGGGGGCCCGGGAGACCCAGTACTTC
CDR3: CASSRQGARETQYF

size: NA
V: TRBV9
J: TRBJ2-3
D: TRBD2
DNA: TGTGCCAGCAGCGCTTTAGCGGGAGTGGGTAGCACAGATACGCAGTATTTT
CDR3: CASSALAGVGSTDTQYF

size: NA
V: TRBV19
J: TRBJ1-2
D: NA
DNA: TGTGCCAGTAGTCCAAGGGACACCCCAGGCTATGGCTACACCTTC
CDR3: CASSPRDTPGYGYTF

size: NA
V: TRBV28
J: TRBJ2-5
D: NA
DNA: TGTGCCAGCAGTTATGGCGCATATCAAGAGACCCAGTACTTC
CDR3: CASSYGAYQETQYF

size: NA
V: TRBV6-6
J: TRBJ1-2
D: NA
DNA: TGTGCCAGCAGACTTCCTTCGGGTTATGGCTACACCTTC
CDR3: CASRLPSGYGYTF

size: NA
V: TRBV18
J: TRBJ1-4
D: TRBD1
DNA: TGTGCCAGCTCACTCGGGACAGGGGGCCGTGAAAAACTGTTTTTT
CDR3: CASSLGTGGREKLFF

size: once
V: TRBV30
J: TRBJ2-2
D: TRBD1
DNA: TGTGCCTGGAGGGGACAGGGGGCCGGGGAGCTGTTTTTT
CDR3: CAWRGQGAGELFF

size: NA
V: TRBV19
J: TRBJ1-5
D: TRBD1
DNA: TGTGCCAGTAGCCTACCGGGACGCGGGGACAGTAGCAATCAGCCCCAGCATTTT
CDR3: CASSLPGRGDSSNQPQHF

size: NA
V: TRBV11-2
J: TRBJ1-2
D: TRBD1
DNA: TGTGCCAGCAGCTTTGGACAGGGGGATGGCTACACCTTC
CDR3: CASSFGQGDGYTF

size: NA
V: TRBV30
J: TRBJ1-5
D: TRBD1
DNA: TGTGCCTGCGCGGGACAGATCAATCAGCCCCAGCATTTT
CDR3: CACAGQINQPQHF

size: NA
V: TRBV6-5
J: TRBJ2-3
D: NA
DNA: TGTGCCAGCAGTTACTCTTACAGGGAGACAGATACGCAGTATTTT
CDR3: CASSYSYRETDTQYF

size: NA
V: TRBV28
J: TRBJ2-7
D: NA
DNA: TGTGCCAGCATCGACCGACGGACCTTCACCTACGAGCAGTACTTC
CDR3: CASIDRRTFTYEQYF

size: NA
V: TRBV5-4
J: TRBJ2-3
D: TRBD2
DNA: TGTGCCAGCAGCCGTAGCGGGGCAGATACGCAGTATTTT
CDR3: CASSRSGADTQYF

size: NA
V: TRBV5-6
J: TRBJ1-2
D: NA
DNA: TGTGCCAGCATCCCCGTCCGACGGGGGTCGGGTGGCTACACCTTC
CDR3: CASIPVRRGSGGYTF

size: NA
V: TRBV4-1
J: TRBJ1-2
D: NA
DNA: TGCGCCAGCAGCCAAGAATCCCAGCAACCCCGGGGTGGCTACACCTTC
CDR3: CASSQESQQPRGGYTF

size: NA
V: TRBV10-3
J: TRBJ1-1
D: NA
DNA: TGTGCCATCGCCGGACAGCTCAACACTGAAGCTTTCTTT
CDR3: CAIAGQLNTEAFF

size: NA
V: TRBV7-2
J: TRBJ2-2
D: NA
DNA: TGTGCCAGCAGCTTAGGCCCAGTCACCGGGGAGCTGTTTTTT
CDR3: CASSLGPVTGELFF

size: few
V: TRBV14
J: TRBJ1-1
D: TRBD1
DNA: TGTGCCAGCAGCCGGGACAGTCGCACTGAAGCTTTCTTT
CDR3: CASSRDSRTEAFF

size: NA
V: TRBV6-4
J: TRBJ2-1
D: TRBD1
DNA: TGTGCCAGCAGAAGCCGGGACAGCCCCTACAATGAGCAGTTCTTC
CDR3: CASRSRDSPYNEQFF

size: NA
V: TRBV14
J: TRBJ2-6
D: NA
DNA: TGTGCCAGCAGCCAATTATCTGGGGCCAACGTCCTGACTTTC
CDR3: CASSQLSGANVLTF

size: NA
V: TRBV19
J: TRBJ1-5
D: TRBD1
DNA: TGTGCCAGTAGTATGAGGACGACAGGGAACAATCAGCCCCAGCATTTT
CDR3: CASSMRTTGNNQPQHF

size: NA
V: TRBV19
J: TRBJ1-1
D: NA
DNA: TGTGCCAGTAGTGGTACGGCAGGGGCGTGGGGCACTGAAGCTTTCTTT
CDR3: CASSGTAGAWGTEAFF

size: few
V: TRBV15
J: TRBJ1-1
D: NA
DNA: TGTGCCACCAGCAGAGATCGCCCTGAAGCTTTCTTT
CDR3: CATSRDRPEAFF

size: NA
V: TRBV5-1
J: TRBJ1-2
D: TRBD1
DNA: TGCGCCAGCAGCTATGACGGAGAAGGGACAGTGAATGGCTACACCTTC
CDR3: CASSYDGEGTVNGYTF

size: NA
V: TRBV21-1
J: TRBJ2-1
D: NA
DNA: TGTGCCAGCAGCAGTAGTTTGGGTCCCCATGGCAATGAGCAGTTCTTC
CDR3: CASSSSLGPHGNEQFF

size: NA
V: TRBV28
J: TRBJ1-2
D: NA
DNA: TGTGCCAGCAGTGTGACGGGAAACTATGGCTACACCTTC
CDR3: CASSVTGNYGYTF

size: NA
V: TRBV6-6
J: TRBJ2-2
D: TRBD2
DNA: TGTGCCAGCAGTTACTCGACTGGGACTAGCTCCGGGGAGCTGTTTTTT
CDR3: CASSYSTGTSSGELFF

size: NA
V: TRBV29-1
J: TRBJ1-5
D: TRBD1
DNA: TGCAGCGTCGCCAGGGGGCCCAATCAGCCCCAGCATTTT
CDR3: CSVARGPNQPQHF

size: NA
V: TRBV5-5
J: TRBJ1-5
D: NA
DNA: TGTGCCAGCAGCTTGGGGGGGACTATAGAGGGACGGACTCTTCGCCAGCATTTT
CDR3: CASSLGGTIEGRTLRQHF

size: NA
V: TRBV6-6
J: TRBJ2-5
D: NA
DNA: TGTGCCAGCAGTCGCCGGTACCAAGAGACCCAGTACTTC
CDR3: CASSRRYQETQYF

size: few
V: TRBV7-9
J: TRBJ2-7
D: NA
DNA: TGTGCCAGCAGCCCGCCCTCGGCATACGAGCAGTACTTC
CDR3: CASSPPSAYEQYF

size: NA
V: TRBV19
J: TRBJ2-5
D: TRBD2
DNA: TGTGCCAGTAGTATAGAAAGAGGGACTAGCGGGAGAGAGACCCAGTACTTC
CDR3: CASSIERGTSGRETQYF

size: NA
V: TRBV30
J: TRBJ1-3
D: TRBD1
DNA: TGTGCCTGGGTGGCAGGGGGTGGAAACACCATATATTTT
CDR3: CAWVAGGGNTIYF

size: NA
V: TRBV5-1
J: TRBJ1-2
D: TRBD1
DNA: TGCGCCAGCAGCGACCACAGGGGGCGCAACTATGGCTACACCTTC
CDR3: CASSDHRGRNYGYTF

size: NA
V: TRBV6-4
J: TRBJ2-3
D: TRBD2
DNA: TGTGCCAGGGGTTCAGGGACTAGCGGGAGAGACTGCACAGATACGCAGTATTTT
CDR3: CARGSGTSGRDCTDTQYF

size: NA
V: TRBV19
J: TRBJ2-1
D: NA
DNA: TGTGCCAGTAAAATGATGGGAGTGTCCTACAATGAGCAGTTCTTC
CDR3: CASKMMGVSYNEQFF

size: NA
V: TRBV27
J: TRBJ1-2
D: NA
DNA: TGTGCCAGCAGCCACAGCCGTAACTATGGCTACACCTTC
CDR3: CASSHSRNYGYTF

size: NA
V: TRBV30
J: TRBJ2-5
D: NA
DNA: TGTGCCTGGAGTGTAAGAGATATTGGGGCCCAGTACTTC
CDR3: CAWSVRDIGAQYF

size: NA
V: TRBV5-1
J: TRBJ2-5
D: NA
DNA: TGCGCCAGCAGCTTGGCGCGGACACAAGAGACCCAGTACTTC
CDR3: CASSLARTQETQYF

size: NA
V: TRBV27
J: TRBJ1-1
D: TRBD1
DNA: TGTGCCAGCAGTTTCCTAGGGACAGGCCCGAACACTGAAGCTTTCTTT
CDR3: CASSFLGTGPNTEAFF

size: NA
V: TRBV18
J: TRBJ1-2
D: TRBD1
DNA: TGTGCCAGCTCAACGAGACAGGGGGAGGGTGATGGCTACACCTTC
CDR3: CASSTRQGEGDGYTF

size: NA
V: TRBV5-1
J: TRBJ2-3
D: NA
DNA: TGCGCCAGCAGCTTGGGCTGGGACGTTAGCACAGATACGCAGTATTTT
CDR3: CASSLGWDVSTDTQYF

size: NA
V: TRBV10-2
J: TRBJ2-3
D: TRBD2
DNA: TGCGCCAGCAGTGGGACGAGACTAGCGGGGTTATCTGATACGCAGTATTTT
CDR3: CASSGTRLAGLSDTQYF

size: NA
V: TRBV6-1
J: TRBJ1-2
D: NA
DNA: TGTGCCAGCAAATTCTCGGAGGGCCCTAATGAGGGCTACACCTTC
CDR3: CASKFSEGPNEGYTF

size: NA
V: TRBV6-1
J: TRBJ2-5
D: NA
DNA: TGTGCCAGCGGGACCACAGGGTTTGCAGGAGAGACCCAGTACTTC
CDR3: CASGTTGFAGETQYF

size: NA
V: TRBV29-1
J: TRBJ1-4
D: TRBD1
DNA: TGCAGCGTGGGAACAGGGGGCGGCCCTAATGAAAAACTGTTTTTT
CDR3: CSVGTGGGPNEKLFF

size: NA
V: TRBV6-6
J: TRBJ2-5
D: NA
DNA: TGTGCCAGCAGTCCACGGGGTAGCTCTGCAGAGACCCAGTACTTC
CDR3: CASSPRGSSAETQYF

size: NA
V: TRBV11-3
J: TRBJ2-5
D: NA
DNA: TGTGCCAGCAGCTTAGGGCGACAGAGCCAAGAGACCCAGTACTTC
CDR3: CASSLGRQSQETQYF

size: NA
V: TRBV27
J: TRBJ2-1
D: NA
DNA: TGTGCCAGCTCGGGAGTTTTATACCATGAGCAGTTCTTC
CDR3: CASSGVLYHEQFF

size: NA
V: TRBV9
J: TRBJ2-5
D: NA
DNA: TGTGCCAGCAGCCGTAGGGGGTTCCAAGAGACCCAGTACTTC
CDR3: CASSRRGFQETQYF

size: NA
V: TRBV28
J: TRBJ1-3
D: TRBD1
DNA: TGTGCCAGCAGTTCAAAGACAGGGAACGGAAACACCATATATTTT
CDR3: CASSSKTGNGNTIYF

size: NA
V: TRBV15
J: TRBJ2-7
D: NA
DNA: TGTGCCACCAGCAGACAGGGATACGAGCAGTACTTC
CDR3: CATSRQGYEQYF